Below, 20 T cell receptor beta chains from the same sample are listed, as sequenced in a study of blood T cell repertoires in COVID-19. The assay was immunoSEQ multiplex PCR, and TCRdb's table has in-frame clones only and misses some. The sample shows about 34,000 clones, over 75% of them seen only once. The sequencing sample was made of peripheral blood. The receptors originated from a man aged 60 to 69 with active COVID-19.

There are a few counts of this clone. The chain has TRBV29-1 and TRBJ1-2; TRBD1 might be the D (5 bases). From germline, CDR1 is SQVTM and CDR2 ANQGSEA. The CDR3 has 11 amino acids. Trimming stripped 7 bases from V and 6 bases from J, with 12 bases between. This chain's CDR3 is CSARQRDGYTF. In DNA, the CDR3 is TGCAGCGCCCGACAGAGAGATGGCTACACCTTC.

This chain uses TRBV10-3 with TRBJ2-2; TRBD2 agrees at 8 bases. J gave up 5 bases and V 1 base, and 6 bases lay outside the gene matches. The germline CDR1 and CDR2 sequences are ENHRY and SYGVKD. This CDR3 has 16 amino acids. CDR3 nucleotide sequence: TGTGCCATCAGTGAGTGGGGTAGCGGGACGACCGGGGAGCTGTTTTTT. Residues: CAISEWGSGTTGELFF.

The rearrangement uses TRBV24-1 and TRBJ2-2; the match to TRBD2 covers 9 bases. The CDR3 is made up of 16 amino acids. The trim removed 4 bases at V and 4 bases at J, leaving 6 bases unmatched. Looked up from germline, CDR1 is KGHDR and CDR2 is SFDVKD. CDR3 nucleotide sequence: TGTGCCACCAGTGACATAGCGGGAGCGATCACCGGGGAGCTGTTTTTT. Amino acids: CATSDIAGAITGELFF.

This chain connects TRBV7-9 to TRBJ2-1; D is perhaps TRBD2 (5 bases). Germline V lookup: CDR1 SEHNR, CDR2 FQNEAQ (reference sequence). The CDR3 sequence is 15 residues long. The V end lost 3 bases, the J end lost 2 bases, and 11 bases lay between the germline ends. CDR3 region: CASSLESGTYNEQFF. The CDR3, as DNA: TGTGCCAGCAGCTTGGAGAGCGGAACCTACAATGAGCAGTTCTTC.

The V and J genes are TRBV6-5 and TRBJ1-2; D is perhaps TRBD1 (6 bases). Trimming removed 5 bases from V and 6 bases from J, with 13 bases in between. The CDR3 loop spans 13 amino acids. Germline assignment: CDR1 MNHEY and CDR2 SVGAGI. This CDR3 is CASSTTGLNGYTF. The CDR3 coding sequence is TGTGCCAGCAGTACTACAGGGTTGAATGGCTACACCTTC.

Here the CDR3 DNA reads TGTGCCAGCAGCTTGACCCCTAGCGGGAGACAGAATGAGCAGTTCTTC. This gives the protein CASSLTPSGRQNEQFF. The chain carries TRBV5-6 and TRBJ2-1; 10 nucleotides agree with TRBD2. This CDR3 comprises 16 residues. After removal of 1 base from V and 7 bases from J, the junction contained 8 bases not matched to a gene. Germline CDR1 reads SGHDT; CDR2 reads YYEEEE.

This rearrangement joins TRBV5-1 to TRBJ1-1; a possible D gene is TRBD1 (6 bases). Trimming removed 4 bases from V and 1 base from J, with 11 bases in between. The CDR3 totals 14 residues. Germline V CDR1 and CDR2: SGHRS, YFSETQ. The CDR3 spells CASSEGGWNTEAFF. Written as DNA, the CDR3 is TGCGCCAGCAGCGAAGGGGGATGGAACACTGAAGCTTTCTTT.

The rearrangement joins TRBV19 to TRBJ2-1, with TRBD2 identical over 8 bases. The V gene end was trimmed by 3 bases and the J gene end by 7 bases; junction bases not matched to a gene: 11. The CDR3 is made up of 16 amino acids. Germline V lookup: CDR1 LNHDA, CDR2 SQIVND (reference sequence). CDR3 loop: CASSISVAGQGNEQFF. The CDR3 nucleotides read TGTGCCAGTAGTATCTCGGTAGCGGGACAAGGGAATGAGCAGTTCTTC. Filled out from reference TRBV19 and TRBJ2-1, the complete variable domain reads DGGITQSPKYLFRKEGQNVTLSCEQNLNHDAMYWYRQDPGQGLRLIYYSQIVNDFQKGDIAEGYSVSREKKESFPLTVTSAQKNPTAFYLCASSISVAGQGNEQFFGPGTRLTVL.

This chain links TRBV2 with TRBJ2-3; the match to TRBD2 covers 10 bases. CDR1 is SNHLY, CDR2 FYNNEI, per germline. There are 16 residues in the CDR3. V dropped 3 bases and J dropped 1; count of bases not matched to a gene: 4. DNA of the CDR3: TGTGCCAGCAGTGATGGTGGACTAGCGGGCACAGATACGCAGTATTTT. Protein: CASSDGGLAGTDTQYF.

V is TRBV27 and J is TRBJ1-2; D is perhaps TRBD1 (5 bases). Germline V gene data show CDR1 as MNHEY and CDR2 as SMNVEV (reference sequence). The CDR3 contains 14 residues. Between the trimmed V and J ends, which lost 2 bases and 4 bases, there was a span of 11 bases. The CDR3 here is CASSLRGEVYGYTF. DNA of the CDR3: TGTGCCAGCAGTTTAAGGGGCGAGGTCTATGGCTACACCTTC.

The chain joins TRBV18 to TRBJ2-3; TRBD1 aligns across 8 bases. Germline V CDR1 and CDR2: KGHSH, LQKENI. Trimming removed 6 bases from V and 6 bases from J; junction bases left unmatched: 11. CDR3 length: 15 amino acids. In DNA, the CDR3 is TGTGCCAGCTCCCCGCCGGGACAGGTTTACGATACGCAGTATTTT. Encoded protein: CASSPPGQVYDTQYF.

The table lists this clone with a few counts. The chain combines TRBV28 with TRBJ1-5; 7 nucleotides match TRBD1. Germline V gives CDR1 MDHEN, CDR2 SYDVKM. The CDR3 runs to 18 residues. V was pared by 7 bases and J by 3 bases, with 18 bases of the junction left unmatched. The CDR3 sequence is CASTGDRAHSYLNQPQHF. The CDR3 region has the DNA TGTGCCAGCACCGGGGACAGAGCCCACTCGTACCTCAATCAGCCCCAGCATTTT. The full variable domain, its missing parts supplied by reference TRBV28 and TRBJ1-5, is DVKVTQSSRYLVKRTGEKVFLECVQDMDHENMFWYRQDPGLGLRLIYFSYDVKMKEKGDIPEGYSVSREKKERFSLILESASTNQTSMYLCASTGDRAHSYLNQPQHFGDGTRLSIL.

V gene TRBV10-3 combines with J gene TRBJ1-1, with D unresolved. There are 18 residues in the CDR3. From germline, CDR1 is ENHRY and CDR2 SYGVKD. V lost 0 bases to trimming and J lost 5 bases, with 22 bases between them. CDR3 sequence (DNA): TGTGCCATCAGTGAGTCGAGCCGAGGCGGATTTTCCCTTACTGAAGCTTTCTTT. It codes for CAISESSRGGFSLTEAFF.

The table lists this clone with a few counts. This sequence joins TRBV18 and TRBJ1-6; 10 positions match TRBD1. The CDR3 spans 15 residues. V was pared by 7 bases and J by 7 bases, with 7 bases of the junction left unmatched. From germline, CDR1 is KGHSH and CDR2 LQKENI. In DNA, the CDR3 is TGTGCCAGCTGTACCGGGACAGGGGAAAATTCACCCCTCCACTTT. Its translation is CASCTGTGENSPLHF.

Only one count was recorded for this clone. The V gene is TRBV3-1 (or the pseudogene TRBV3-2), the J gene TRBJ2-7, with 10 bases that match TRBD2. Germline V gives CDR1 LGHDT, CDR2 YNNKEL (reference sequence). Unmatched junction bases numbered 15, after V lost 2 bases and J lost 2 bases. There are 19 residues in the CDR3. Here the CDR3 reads CASSQIATSGVVAPYEQYF. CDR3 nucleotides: TGTGCCAGCAGCCAAATAGCAACTAGCGGGGTAGTTGCCCCCTACGAGCAGTACTTC.

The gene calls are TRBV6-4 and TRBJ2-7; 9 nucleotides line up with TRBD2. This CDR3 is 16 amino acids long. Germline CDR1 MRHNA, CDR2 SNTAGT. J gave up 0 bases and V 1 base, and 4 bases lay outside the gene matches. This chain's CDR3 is CASSDFLREGSYEQYF. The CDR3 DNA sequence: TGTGCCAGCAGTGACTTTCTGCGGGAGGGCTCCTACGAGCAGTACTTC.

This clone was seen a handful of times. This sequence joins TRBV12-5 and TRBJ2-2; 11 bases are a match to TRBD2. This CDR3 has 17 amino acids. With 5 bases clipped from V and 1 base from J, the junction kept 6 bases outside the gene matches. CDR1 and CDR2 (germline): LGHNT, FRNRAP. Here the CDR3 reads CASGRLTSGRNTGELFF. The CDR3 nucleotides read TGTGCTAGTGGTCGCCTAACTAGCGGGAGGAACACCGGGGAGCTGTTTTTT.

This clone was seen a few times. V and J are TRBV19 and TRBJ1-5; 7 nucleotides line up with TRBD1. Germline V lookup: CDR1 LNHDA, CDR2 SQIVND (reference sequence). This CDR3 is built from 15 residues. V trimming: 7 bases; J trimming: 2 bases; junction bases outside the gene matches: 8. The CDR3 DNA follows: TGTGCCAGTATCGACAGGGCGCCGGGCAATCAGCCCCAGCATTTT. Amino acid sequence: CASIDRAPGNQPQHF.

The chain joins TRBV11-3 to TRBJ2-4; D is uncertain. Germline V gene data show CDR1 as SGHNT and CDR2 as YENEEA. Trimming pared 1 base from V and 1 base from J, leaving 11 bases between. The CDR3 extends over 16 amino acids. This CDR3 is CASSLGGTGAKNIQYF. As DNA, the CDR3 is TGTGCCAGCAGCTTAGGAGGAACCGGGGCCAAAAACATTCAGTACTTC.

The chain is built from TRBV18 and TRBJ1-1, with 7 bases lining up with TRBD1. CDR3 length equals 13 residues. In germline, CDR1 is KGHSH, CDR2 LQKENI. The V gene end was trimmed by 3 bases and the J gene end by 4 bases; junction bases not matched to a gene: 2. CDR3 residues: CASSPGTATEAFF. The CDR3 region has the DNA TGTGCCAGCTCACCCGGGACAGCCACTGAAGCTTTCTTT.